This is a list of T cell receptor beta chains from one sample in a study of blood T cell repertoires in COVID-19. Sequencing was performed with immunoSEQ multiplex PCR; in TCRdb, only in-frame clones are kept and a portion is missing. Found here are 55,000 to 75,000 clones, around 80% of them singletons; the top ten hold 15% to 20%. The specimen sequenced was peripheral blood. Receptors originate from a man aged 65 to 79 who had recovered from COVID-19. The CDR3 runs from the conserved cysteine through the conserved F or W. A D gene is named only where the DNA matches it firmly. The listing skips clone size in some rows; elsewhere it reads once, few, many or a size class.

>TRBV6-2/TRBV6-3|TRBJ1-1|TRBD1|few
TGTGCCAGCAGTTACTCGAACAGGGGCACTGAAGCTTTCTTT
CASSYSNRGTEAFF
>TRBV3-1/TRBV3-2|TRBJ1-5|TRBD1|.
TGTGCCAGCAGCTTCGGACAGGGTCAGCCCCAGCATTTT
CASSFGQGQPQHF
>TRBV19|TRBJ1-5|TRBD1|once
TGTGCCAGTAGCGGCCGCAGGGGGGACTATCAGCCCCAGCATTTT
CASSGRRGDYQPQHF
>TRBV7-9|TRBJ2-1|TRBD1|.
TGTGCCAGCAGCTTGGGGACAGGGGGCCACAATGAGCAGTTCTTC
CASSLGTGGHNEQFF
>TRBV3-1/TRBV3-2|TRBJ1-2|.|once
TGTGCCAGCAGCTTGATCGACAGGATGAGTGGCTACACCTTC
CASSLIDRMSGYTF
>TRBV27|TRBJ2-1|.|.
TGTGCCAGCAGTTTATCGGGGGGGGGCCCATACAATGAGCAGTTCTTC
CASSLSGGGPYNEQFF
>TRBV4-3|TRBJ1-2|.|.
TGCGCCAGCAGCCCCGACAGGATTTTGGGCTATGGCTACACCTTC
CASSPDRILGYGYTF
>TRBV7-6|TRBJ1-1|.|few
TGTGCCAGCAGCTTAGATAGTCCTTTAAACACTGAAGCTTTCTTT
CASSLDSPLNTEAFF
>TRBV11-2|TRBJ2-4|.|.
TGTGCCAGCAGCTGGACTGTGAACATTCAGTACTTC
CASSWTVNIQYF
>TRBV6-5|TRBJ2-7|TRBD1|.
TGTGCCAGCAGTTACTCCCACAGGGGGCTGGGAGAGCAGTACTTC
CASSYSHRGLGEQYF
>TRBV12-3/TRBV12-4|TRBJ1-1|.|.
TGTGCCAGCAGTCGGGGGAGTAGCACTGAAGCTTTCTTT
CASSRGSSTEAFF
>TRBV7-9|TRBJ1-1|.|few
TGTGCCAGCAGCCCAGTCAGTGAAGCTTTCTTT
CASSPVSEAFF
>TRBV10-3|TRBJ2-5|TRBD2|.
TGTGCCATCAGTAAGAGGGCTAGCGGGAGAAGAGAGACCCAGTACTTC
CAISKRASGRRETQYF
>TRBV18|TRBJ2-3|.|.
TGTGCCAGCTCACCTGATCGGGCAGATACGCAGTATTTT
CASSPDRADTQYF
>TRBV6-5|TRBJ2-7|TRBD2|.
TGTGCCAGCAGTCGGGCTAGCGGGGAGCACTTCCAGTACTTC
CASSRASGEHFQYF
>TRBV30|TRBJ2-7|TRBD1|.
TGTGCCTGGAACCACGGGACAGGGGTCCACGAGCAGTACTTC
CAWNHGTGVHEQYF
>TRBV28|TRBJ2-3|.|.
TGTGCCAGCAGTGCGACATACGACAGTACGAATACGCAGTATTTT
CASSATYDSTNTQYF
>TRBV27|TRBJ2-1|TRBD2|.
TGTGCCAGCAGTTTATGGACTAGCGTTATGAATGAGCAGTTCTTC
CASSLWTSVMNEQFF
>TRBV28|TRBJ2-7|.|once
TGTGCCAGCAGTTCATTAGGGGGTGCCTACGAGCAGTACTTC
CASSSLGGAYEQYF
>TRBV19|TRBJ1-5|TRBD1|few
TGTGCCAGTACCACAAATTGGGGCGGACGGAAACAGGGGGCTTCCAATCAGCCCCAGCATTTT
CASTTNWGGRKQGASNQPQHF
>TRBV29-1|TRBJ2-1|TRBD1|.
TGCAGCGCGGGCCCGGGACAGGGAGACAATGAGCAGTTCTTC
CSAGPGQGDNEQFF
>TRBV5-6|TRBJ2-5|.|.
TGTGCCAGCAGCTGGAGGTGGGACACACGACAAGAGACCCAGTACTTC
CASSWRWDTRQETQYF
>TRBV19|TRBJ2-1|TRBD1|.
TGTGCCAGTGATGACAGGGACAATGAGCAGTTCTTC
CASDDRDNEQFF
>TRBV10-3|TRBJ1-2|.|.
TGTGCCATCAGTCCGGACAGCTATGGCTACACCTTC
CAISPDSYGYTF
>TRBV28|TRBJ2-1|.|.
TGTGCCAGCAGTTTCCTTTCCAGGGTAGATTACAATGAGCAGTTCTTC
CASSFLSRVDYNEQFF
>TRBV5-4|TRBJ2-1|TRBD2|.
TGTGCCAGCAGCTTGAGTAGCGGGAGGTTAAATGAGCAGTTCTTC
CASSLSSGRLNEQFF
>TRBV19|TRBJ2-1|.|.
TGTGCCAGTATCGACAGGTCGAGGTCCTACAATGAGCAGTTCTTC
CASIDRSRSYNEQFF
>TRBV7-9|TRBJ2-7|.|.
TGTGCCAGCAGCTCGGTAGCATCTGACGAGCAGTACTTC
CASSSVASDEQYF
>TRBV27|TRBJ1-2|.|once
TGTGCCAGCAGTTTATCGATCGATCTTACAGGGTTAGGCAACTATGGCTACACCTTC
CASSLSIDLTGLGNYGYTF
>TRBV28|TRBJ2-5|TRBD1|once
TGTGCCAGCAGCCAGACAGGGAAAGAGACCCAGTACTTC
CASSQTGKETQYF
>TRBV7-2|TRBJ1-1|.|.
TGTGCCAGCAGCTTAGTGTACATGAACACTGAAGCTTTCTTT
CASSLVYMNTEAFF
>TRBV9|TRBJ2-7|TRBD1|.
TGTGCCAGCAGCGTAGGGACAGGGGTCCTCTACGAGCAGTACTTC
CASSVGTGVLYEQYF
>TRBV7-2|TRBJ1-1|TRBD1|.
TGTGCCAGCAGCCCGCAGGGGGCTGAAGCTTTCTTT
CASSPQGAEAFF
>TRBV7-9|TRBJ2-5|TRBD2|.
TGTGCCAGCAGCTTAGTGGCGGGGGGATACGTGACCCAGTACTTC
CASSLVAGGYVTQYF
>TRBV18|TRBJ2-7|.|.
TGTGCCAGCTCACCACCCAACGGGAGACACGAGCAGTACTTC
CASSPPNGRHEQYF
>TRBV10-3|TRBJ1-4|.|.
TGTGCCGTGCGGGGGACAACTAATGAAAAACTGTTTTTT
CAVRGTTNEKLFF
>TRBV6-5|TRBJ1-1|TRBD1|.
TGTGCCAGCAGTTACTCCCGGACAGGGAGGTATGGTGAAGCTTTCTTT
CASSYSRTGRYGEAFF
>TRBV4-3|TRBJ1-1|.|.
TGCGCCAGCAGCCAAGATGTCGGGACAAAAAACACTGAAGCTTTCTTT
CASSQDVGTKNTEAFF
>TRBV19|TRBJ2-1|.|.
TGTGCCAGTAGTAATTGGGACACGGGGCAGTTCTTC
CASSNWDTGQFF
>TRBV27|TRBJ2-1|TRBD2|few
TGTGCCAGCAGTTTATACGCGGGCTCGGGACTAGCATACAATGAGCAGTTCTTC
CASSLYAGSGLAYNEQFF
>TRBV5-1|TRBJ1-6|.|.
TGCGCCAGCAGGCCGGGGGGGGATTCACCCCTCCACTTT
CASRPGGDSPLHF
>TRBV27|TRBJ2-5|TRBD2|.
TGTGCCAGCAGTTTCTTGCCGCGCGGGGGGCTACAAGAGACCCAGTACTTC
CASSFLPRGGLQETQYF
>TRBV10-3|TRBJ1-2|.|.
TGTGCCATCCGGACAGATTTTAACTATGGCTACACCTTC
CAIRTDFNYGYTF
>TRBV18|TRBJ1-2|.|.
TGTGCCAGCTCACCAGTAACAGACCGACGGCCGGACTTC
CASSPVTDRRPDF
>TRBV11-2|TRBJ1-6|.|.
TGTGCCAGCAGCTTGCAGGGGTCCAATTCACCCCTCCACTTT
CASSLQGSNSPLHF
>TRBV4-3|TRBJ2-2|TRBD1|.
TGCGCCAGCAGCCAAGATGGCCAGGGGGAGCGGACCGGGGAGCTGTTTTTT
CASSQDGQGERTGELFF
>TRBV27|TRBJ1-5|TRBD1|.
TGTGCCAGCAGTTTATCCGGACAGGGCAATCAGCCCCAGCATTTT
CASSLSGQGNQPQHF
>TRBV6-2/TRBV6-3|TRBJ1-2|TRBD1|.
TGTGCCAGCAGTTACTCGATGGGACAGAACTATGGCTACACCTTC
CASSYSMGQNYGYTF
>TRBV5-6|TRBJ1-3|.|.
TGTGCCAGCAGCGGAGGGCCGTTCTCTGGAAACACCATATATTTT
CASSGGPFSGNTIYF
>TRBV5-4|TRBJ2-4|.|.
TGTGCCAGCAGCGCCCAGGGAGCCAAAAACATTCAGTACTTC
CASSAQGAKNIQYF
>TRBV23-1|TRBJ1-5|.|.
TGCGCCAGCAGTCAATCCCGGACGTTCGGGGGTCAGCCCCAGCATTTT
CASSQSRTFGGQPQHF
>TRBV6-2/TRBV6-3|TRBJ1-2|TRBD1|.
TGTGCCAGCAGTTACCCAGACAGGGGATGGCTTGGCTACACCTTC
CASSYPDRGWLGYTF
>TRBV6-2/TRBV6-3|TRBJ2-1|.|.
TGTGCCAGCAGTTACTCCTTGACAGCACACAATGAGCAGTTCTTC
CASSYSLTAHNEQFF
>TRBV5-1|TRBJ1-5|.|.
TGCGCCAGCAGCGCGGGGGGAGATAGCAATCAGCCCCAGCATTTT
CASSAGGDSNQPQHF
>TRBV28|TRBJ2-4|TRBD1|.
TGTGCCAGCAGTAGAGGACAGGGGGATGGACCCAAAAACATTCAGTACTTC
CASSRGQGDGPKNIQYF